This T cell receptor (beta chain) was sequenced for a study of OX40 agonist ivuxolimab in advanced cancers. In the study overall: Ivuxolimab is a fully human IgG2 antibody that activates OX40 (CD134).

Measured with immunoSEQ multiplex PCR; TCRdb has only the in-frame clones, and not every one. The sample records 65,000 to 90,000 clones, roughly 90% being singletons. CDR1 is MDHEN, CDR2 SYDVKM, per germline. V was clipped by 6 bases and J by 4 bases, with 16 bases between them. The CDR3 runs to 14 residues. This chain uses TRBV28 with TRBJ2-7; unclear D gene. The sequence was collected from an adult with an advanced solid tumor such as melanoma, head and neck, liver or kidney cancer. The sample here was CD4+ or CD8+ T cells sorted from blood, taken in a trial of the OX40 agonist ivuxolimab. CDR3 bases: TGTGCCAGCAGAAATAACGAACCCGCTTACGAGCAGTACTTC. As protein: CASRNNEPAYEQYF.